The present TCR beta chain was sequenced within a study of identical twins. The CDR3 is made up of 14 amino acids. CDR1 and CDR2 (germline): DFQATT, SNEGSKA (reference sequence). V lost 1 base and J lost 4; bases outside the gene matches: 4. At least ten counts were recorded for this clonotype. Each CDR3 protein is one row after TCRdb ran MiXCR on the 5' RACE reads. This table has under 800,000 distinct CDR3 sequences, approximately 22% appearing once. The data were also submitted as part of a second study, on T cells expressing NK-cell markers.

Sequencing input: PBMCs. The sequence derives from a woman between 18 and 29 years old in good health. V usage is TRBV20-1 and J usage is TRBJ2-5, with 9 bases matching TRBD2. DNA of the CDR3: TGCAGTGCTAGAGGAGCGGGGGGTTTAGAGACCCAGTACTTC. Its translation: CSARGAGGLETQYF.